These 16 T cell receptor beta chains were sequenced from one sample in a study of blood T cell repertoires in COVID-19. Only in-frame clones appear in the TCRdb table, and some are missing; sequencing was by immunoSEQ multiplex PCR. The sample contains about 43,000 clones, roughly 85% of which appear only once. The sample was peripheral blood. Receptors originate from a man in his sixties with active COVID-19.

The CDR3 region is CASSDRSDGYTF. In nucleotides, the CDR3 is TGTGCCAGCTCCGACAGGTCGGATGGCTACACCTTC. The rearrangement uses TRBV18 and TRBJ1-2; TRBD1 is a possible D gene (6 bases). The CDR3 covers 12 residues. Germline-derived CDR1 and CDR2 are KGHSH and LQKENI. V lost 6 bases and J 6 bases, leaving 11 bases between the germline ends.

V usage is TRBV19 and J usage is TRBJ2-1; 7 bases map to TRBD1. With V trimmed by 5 bases and J by 9 bases, 7 bases remained unmatched. Germline V CDR1 and CDR2: LNHDA, SQIVND (reference sequence). The CDR3 totals 13 residues. This chain's CDR3 is CASSQQGVLEQFF. CDR3 DNA: TGTGCCAGTAGTCAGCAGGGGGTTCTTGAGCAGTTCTTC.

V and J are TRBV27 and TRBJ2-5; the match to TRBD1 covers 10 bases. The CDR3 is made up of 15 amino acids. The V and J ends lost 5 bases and 5 bases, in that order; junction bases with no gene match: 8. The germline gives CDR1 MNHEY, CDR2 SMNVEV (reference sequence). This CDR3 reads CASSPDRGFSETQYF. The CDR3 nucleotides read TGTGCCAGCAGTCCGGACAGGGGGTTTTCGGAGACCCAGTACTTC.

The rearrangement links TRBV9 to TRBJ2-1, with 11 bases fitting TRBD2. Germline V gene lookup returns CDR1 SGDLS and CDR2 YYNGEE. The trim removed 4 bases at V and 4 bases at J, leaving 7 bases unmatched. This CDR3 is 16 amino acids long. The CDR3: CASSISGTSGYNEQFF. DNA of the CDR3: TGTGCCAGCAGCATATCGGGGACTAGCGGTTACAATGAGCAGTTCTTC.

The chain recombines TRBV9 with TRBJ1-2; 8 nucleotides line up with TRBD1. Germline V CDR1 and CDR2: SGDLS, YYNGEE. Trimming removed 7 bases from V and 7 bases from J; junction bases left unmatched: 9. CDR3 length: 13 amino acids. The CDR3 loop is CASGLTGALGYTF. CDR3 DNA sequence: TGTGCCAGCGGACTGACAGGGGCTCTTGGCTACACCTTC.

There are a few counts of this clone. This chain connects TRBV7-9 to TRBJ2-2, with a weak D call TRBD1 (5 bases). Per the germline V gene, CDR1 is SEHNR and CDR2 is FQNEAQ (reference sequence). The CDR3 runs 15 residues. The V end lost 5 bases, the J end lost 6 bases, and 16 bases lay between the germline ends. CDR3 residues: CASSPLQDISGELFF. The DNA of the CDR3 is TGTGCCAGCAGCCCGTTACAGGATATTTCCGGGGAGCTGTTTTTT. The full variable domain, with the rest looked up from reference TRBV7-9 and TRBJ2-2, is DTGVSQNPRHKITKRGQNVTFRCDPISEHNRLYWYRQTLGQGPEFLTYFQNEAQLEKSRLLSDRFSAERPKGSFSTLEIQRTEQGDSAMYLCASSPLQDISGELFFGEGSRLTVL.

This clone was observed at least ten times. The J gene is TRBJ1-6, the V gene TRBV25-1; TRBD1 is a possible D gene (5 bases). CDR1 and CDR2 (germline): MGHDK, SYGVNS. V dropped 1 base and J dropped 8 bases, with 9 bases sitting between them. The CDR3 is 14 residues long. The CDR3 nucleotides read TGTGCCAGCAGTGAATTGGGGCCCTATTCACCCCTCCACTTT. It codes for CASSELGPYSPLHF.

The V gene is TRBV15, the J gene TRBJ1-1; D remains unclear. The V gene lost 0 bases and the J gene lost 0 bases, with 5 bases spanning the gap. CDR1 is LNHNV, CDR2 YYDKDF, per germline (reference sequence). The CDR3 totals 14 residues. CDR3 coding DNA: TGTGCCACCAGCAGAGATGGCATGAACACTGAAGCTTTCTTT. Residues: CATSRDGMNTEAFF.

The chain is built from TRBV5-1 and TRBJ1-2; 7 nucleotides line up with TRBD1. From germline, CDR1 is SGHRS and CDR2 YFSETQ. The trim removed 4 bases at V and 3 bases at J, leaving 9 bases unmatched. CDR3 length: 15 amino acids. The CDR3 reads CASSPGGTVDYGYTF. The CDR3 DNA follows: TGCGCCAGCAGCCCCGGTGGGACAGTGGACTATGGCTACACCTTC.

V gene TRBV10-3 combines with J gene TRBJ2-5; possible D gene TRBD2, 5 bases. CDR1 and CDR2 (germline): ENHRY, SYGVKD. This CDR3 has 12 residues. Trimming pared 10 bases from V and 4 bases from J, leaving 13 bases between. The CDR3 bases are TGTGCCACCGGCGGCGGGCGAGAGACCCAGTACTTC. It codes for CATGGGRETQYF.

The V gene is TRBV10-3, the J gene TRBJ2-7; no definite D call. The CDR3 consists of 14 residues. In germline, CDR1 is ENHRY, CDR2 SYGVKD. Trimming stripped 2 bases from V and 3 bases from J, with 11 bases between. Here the CDR3 reads CAISEGLADYEQYF. The DNA for the CDR3 is TGTGCCATCAGTGAGGGTTTAGCCGACTACGAGCAGTACTTC.

The genes are TRBV4-1 and TRBJ1-1; D is unclear. CDR1 and CDR2 from the germline V gene are MGHRA and YSYEKL. The CDR3 covers 11 residues. V was cut by 7 bases and J by 7 bases, with 10 bases left in between. CDR3 in amino acids: CASMSSLEAFF. CDR3 DNA sequence: TGCGCCAGCATGTCGAGCCTTGAAGCTTTCTTT.

The chain is built from TRBV10-3 and TRBJ1-2, with a weak D call TRBD1 (5 bases). The CDR3 has 14 amino acids. V gave up 2 bases and J gave up 4 bases, with 11 bases separating them. Germline lookup yields CDR1 ENHRY and CDR2 SYGVKD. This CDR3 is CAISEGAIRYGYTF. The DNA of the CDR3 is TGTGCCATCAGTGAGGGGGCGATTCGCTATGGCTACACCTTC.

The rearrangement uses TRBV18 and TRBJ1-2; TRBD1 matches 7 bases. Germline V lookup: CDR1 KGHSH, CDR2 LQKENI. The CDR3 has 17 residues. The V segment lost 2 bases and the J segment 0 bases; nucleotides outside the gene matches: 9. The CDR3 nucleotides read TGTGCCAGCTCACCAAACGTCGGGACAGTACCTAACTATGGCTACACCTTC. Encoded protein: CASSPNVGTVPNYGYTF.

This rearrangement joins TRBV6-2 or TRBV6-3 to TRBJ2-5; a weak D match, TRBD1 (6 bases). Trimming cost V 2 bases and J 1 base, with 11 bases left between them. The germline V gene has CDR1 MNHEY and CDR2 SVGEGT. The CDR3 has 15 amino acids. The DNA of the CDR3 is TGTGCCAGCAGTTACCGGGACACCCTCCAAGAGACCCAGTACTTC. Translated: CASSYRDTLQETQYF.

V is TRBV28 and J is TRBJ2-3, with D possibly TRBD2 on 6 matching bases. Germline V gives CDR1 MDHEN, CDR2 SYDVKM. This CDR3 has 14 amino acids. The ends were cut back, 5 bases at V and 2 bases at J, with 11 bases in the middle. The CDR3 coding sequence is TGTGCCAGCAGTACCTTAGCGGCCACAGATACGCAGTATTTT. Amino acid sequence: CASSTLAATDTQYF.